The 7 T cell receptor beta chains below all came from one sample that was sequenced in a study of T cells in localized non-small cell lung cancer. The method was immunoSEQ multiplex PCR; TCRdb's version includes in-frame clones alone and lacks a portion of them. Found here are about 54,000 clones, about 83% of them singletons; the top ten hold 15% to 20%. This specimen consisted of peripheral blood, obtained before any cancer treatment. Receptors originate from a female donor older than 55 with stage II squamous cell lung carcinoma.

The chain recombines TRBV30 with TRBJ2-3; 15 nucleotides agree with TRBD2. The trim removed 2 bases at V and 6 bases at J, leaving 6 bases unmatched. This CDR3 has 16 amino acids. Germline V gene lookup returns CDR1 GTSNPN and CDR2 SVGIG (reference sequence). CDR3 sequence (DNA): TGTGCCTGGAGTATTGGACTAGCGGGGGGGCCGGATACGCAGTATTTT. It translates to CAWSIGLAGGPDTQYF.

The V call is TRBV18, the J call TRBJ1-2; no firm D call. Trimming shortened V by 0 bases and J by 6 bases, and 17 bases separated the two germline ends. The CDR3 spans 16 residues. Germline CDR1 reads KGHSH; CDR2 reads LQKENI. The CDR3: CASSPPSGGDFNGYTF. As DNA, the CDR3 is TGTGCCAGCTCACCACCGAGCGGCGGTGACTTCAATGGCTACACCTTC.

The V and J genes are TRBV7-2 and TRBJ1-2; D not certain. The germline gives CDR1 SGHTA, CDR2 FQGNSA. The length of the CDR3 is 14 residues. Trimming cost V 5 bases and J 8 bases, with 18 bases left between them. The CDR3 sequence is CASSADGRRSGYTF. CDR3 nucleotide sequence: TGTGCCAGCAGCGCGGACGGTCGTCGTTCGGGCTACACCTTC.

The rearrangement joins TRBV7-9 to TRBJ1-4; unclear D gene. CDR3 size: 15 residues. The V gene lost 6 bases and the J gene lost 0 bases, with 11 bases spanning the gap. In germline, CDR1 is SEHNR, CDR2 FQNEAQ (reference sequence). In DNA form, the CDR3 reads TGTGCCAGCAGTAAGGAAGCTGCAACTAATGAAAAACTGTTTTTT. Protein: CASSKEAATNEKLFF.

The genes are TRBV14 and TRBJ2-2; tentatively, D is TRBD2 (5 bases). V lost 4 bases and J lost 3, with 15 bases in between. CDR3 length: 16 residues. Looked up from germline, CDR1 is SGHDN and CDR2 is FVKESK. CDR3 bases: TGTGCCAGCAGCCCCGCGGGCGGGTCGGACACCGGGGAGCTGTTTTTT. Its translation: CASSPAGGSDTGELFF.

V and J are TRBV6-1 and TRBJ1-2, with D unclear. The V gene's germline CDR1 is MNHNS and CDR2 SASEGT. The CDR3 totals 13 residues. Trimming took 7 bases from V and 8 from J, leaving 17 bases between them. The CDR3 here is CASIPYGDLGYTF. The CDR3, as DNA: TGTGCCAGCATTCCTTACGGAGATTTAGGCTACACCTTC.

The chain links TRBV9 to TRBJ1-2, with no clear D. CDR1 SGDLS and CDR2 YYNGEE come from the germline V gene. The CDR3 totals 15 residues. V shed 2 bases and J shed 3 bases, with 14 bases lying between them. CDR3 sequence (DNA): TGTGCCAGCAGCGTGGGTTCGGAAGTTTACTATGGCTACACCTTC. Protein product: CASSVGSEVYYGYTF.